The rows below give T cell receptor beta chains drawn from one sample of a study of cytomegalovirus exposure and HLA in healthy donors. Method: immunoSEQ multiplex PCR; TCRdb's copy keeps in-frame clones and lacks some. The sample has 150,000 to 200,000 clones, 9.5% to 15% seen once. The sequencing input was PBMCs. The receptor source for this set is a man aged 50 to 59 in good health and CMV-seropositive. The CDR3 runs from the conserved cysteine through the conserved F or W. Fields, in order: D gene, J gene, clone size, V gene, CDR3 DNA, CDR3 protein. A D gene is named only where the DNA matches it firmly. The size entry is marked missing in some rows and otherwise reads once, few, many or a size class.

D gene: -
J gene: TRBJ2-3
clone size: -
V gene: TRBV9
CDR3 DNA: TGTGCCAGCAGCGTTGTAACAGATACGCAGTATTTT
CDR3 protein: CASSVVTDTQYF

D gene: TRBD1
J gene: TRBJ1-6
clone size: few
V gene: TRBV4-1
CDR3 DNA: TGCGCCAGCAGCCAGGATGGTGGACAGGTCGGTAATTCACCCCTCCACTTT
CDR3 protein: CASSQDGGQVGNSPLHF

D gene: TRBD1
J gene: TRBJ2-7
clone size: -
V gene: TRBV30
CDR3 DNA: TGTGCCTGGAGTGTACAACAGGGGATCTCCTACGAGCAGTACTTC
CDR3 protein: CAWSVQQGISYEQYF

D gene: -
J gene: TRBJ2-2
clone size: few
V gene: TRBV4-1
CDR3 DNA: TGCGCCAGCAGCCAAGAGGGCCAACCTGGGGAGCTGTTTTTT
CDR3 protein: CASSQEGQPGELFF

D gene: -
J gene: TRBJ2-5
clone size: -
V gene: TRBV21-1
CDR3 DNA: TGTGCCAGCAGCAAAACCCTTTGGGGGGTAGGAGACTACCAAGAGACCCAGTACTTC
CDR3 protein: CASSKTLWGVGDYQETQYF

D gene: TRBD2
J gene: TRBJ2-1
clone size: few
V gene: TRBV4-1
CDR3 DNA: TGCGCCAGCAGCCAAGATGGGGCTAGCGGGGGGCCGAATGAGCAGTTCTTC
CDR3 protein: CASSQDGASGGPNEQFF

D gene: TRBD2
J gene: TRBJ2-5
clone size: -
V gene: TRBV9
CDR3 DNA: TGCCCAACCGGGGGGGCGGGGGCAACCCAGTACTTC
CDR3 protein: CPTGGAGATQYF

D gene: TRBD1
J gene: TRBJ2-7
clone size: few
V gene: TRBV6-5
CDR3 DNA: TGTGCCAGCAGTCCGAACCCGACAGGGAACTACGAGCAGTACTTC
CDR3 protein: CASSPNPTGNYEQYF

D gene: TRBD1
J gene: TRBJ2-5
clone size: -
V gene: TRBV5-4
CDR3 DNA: TGTGCCAGCAGCATGTACAGGGGACAGACCCAGTACTTC
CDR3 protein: CASSMYRGQTQYF

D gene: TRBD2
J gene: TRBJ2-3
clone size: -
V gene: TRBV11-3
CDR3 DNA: TGTGCCAGCAGCTCCTCTAGCGGGGGGGCGTATACGCAGTATTTT
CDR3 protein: CASSSSSGGAYTQYF

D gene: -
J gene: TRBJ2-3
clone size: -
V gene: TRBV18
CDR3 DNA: TGTGCCAGCTCACCACGGGGGGAAGATACGCAGTATTTT
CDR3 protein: CASSPRGEDTQYF

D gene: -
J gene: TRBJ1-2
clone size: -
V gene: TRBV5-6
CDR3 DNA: TGTGCCAGCAGGGAGGGGAGCAGGCGAGGCTACACCTTC
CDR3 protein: CASREGSRRGYTF

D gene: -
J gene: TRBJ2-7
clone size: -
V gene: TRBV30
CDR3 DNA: TGTGCCTGGAGTGTAGGGGCGGAGCAGTACTTC
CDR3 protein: CAWSVGAEQYF

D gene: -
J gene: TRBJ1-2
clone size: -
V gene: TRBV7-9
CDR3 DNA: TGTGCCAGCAGCCGTTCATCAGGAGGCTACACCTTC
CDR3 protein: CASSRSSGGYTF

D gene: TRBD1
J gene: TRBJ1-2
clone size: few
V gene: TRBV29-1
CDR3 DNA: TGCAGTTACTCAAGCCAGCGACAGGGTATCTATGGCTACACCTTC
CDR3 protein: CSYSSQRQGIYGYTF

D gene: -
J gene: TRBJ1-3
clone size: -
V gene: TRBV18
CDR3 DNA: TGTGCCAGCTCACCACCCAGGGTCTCGGGAAACACCATATATTTT
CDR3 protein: CASSPPRVSGNTIYF

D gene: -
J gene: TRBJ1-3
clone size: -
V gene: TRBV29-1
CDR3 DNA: TGCAGCGTTGATAAGACAGGCAGTGGAAACACCATATATTTT
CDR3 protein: CSVDKTGSGNTIYF

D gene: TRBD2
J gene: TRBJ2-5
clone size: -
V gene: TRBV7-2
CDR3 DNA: TGTGCCAGCAGCGGGGCGGGGGGCCTTCAAGAGACCCAGTACTTC
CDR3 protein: CASSGAGGLQETQYF

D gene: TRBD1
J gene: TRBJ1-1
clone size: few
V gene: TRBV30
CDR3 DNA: TGTGCCTGGAACCTCGGACAGGGCTACACTGAAGCTTTCTTT
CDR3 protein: CAWNLGQGYTEAFF

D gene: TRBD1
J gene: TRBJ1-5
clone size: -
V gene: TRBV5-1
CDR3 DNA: TGCGCCAGCAGATCCGGGACAGACAGGAATCAGCCCCAGCATTTT
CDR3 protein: CASRSGTDRNQPQHF

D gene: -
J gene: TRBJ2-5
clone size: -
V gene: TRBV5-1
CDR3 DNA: TGCGCCAGCAGCTCTGGACGAGGGCGGGACAGAGAAGAGACCCAGTACTTC
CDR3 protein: CASSSGRGRDREETQYF

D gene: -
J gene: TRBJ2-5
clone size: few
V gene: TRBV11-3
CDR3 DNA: TGTGCCAGCAGCTCGGGAGTGAGCAGGGCCCGCCAAGAGACCCAGTACTTC
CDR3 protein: CASSSGVSRARQETQYF

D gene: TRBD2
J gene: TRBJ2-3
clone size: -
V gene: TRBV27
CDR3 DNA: TGTGCCAGCAGTCCTCGACTAGCGGGGGTTACCACAGATACGCAGTATTTT
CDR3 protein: CASSPRLAGVTTDTQYF

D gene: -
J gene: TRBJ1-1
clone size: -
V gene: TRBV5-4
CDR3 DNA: TGTGCCAGCAGCTTGCAGGGTGCGACTGAAGCTTTCTTT
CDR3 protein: CASSLQGATEAFF

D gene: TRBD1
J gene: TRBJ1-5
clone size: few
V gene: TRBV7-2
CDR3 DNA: TGTGCCAGCAGCCGACAGGGTCTCAATCAGCCCCAGCATTTT
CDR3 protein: CASSRQGLNQPQHF

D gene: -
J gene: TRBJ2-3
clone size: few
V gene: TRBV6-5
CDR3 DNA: TGTGCCAGCAGCTCTTACACAGATACGCAGTATTTT
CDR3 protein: CASSSYTDTQYF

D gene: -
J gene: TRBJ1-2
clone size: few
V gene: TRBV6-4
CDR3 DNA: TGTGCCAGCAGTGACGGAGGGAACTATGGCTACACCTTC
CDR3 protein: CASSDGGNYGYTF

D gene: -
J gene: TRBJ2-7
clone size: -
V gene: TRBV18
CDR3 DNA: TGTGCCAGCTCACCAGAGAACCGGGGGTACGAGCAGTACTTC
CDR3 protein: CASSPENRGYEQYF

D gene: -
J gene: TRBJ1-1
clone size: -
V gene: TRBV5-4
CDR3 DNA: TGTGCCAGCAGCGACGCGCGGGGGAGGACTGAAGCTTTCTTT
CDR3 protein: CASSDARGRTEAFF

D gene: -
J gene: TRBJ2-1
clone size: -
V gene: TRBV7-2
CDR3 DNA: TGTGCCAGCAGCTTAAACCAGGACAGTGAGCAGTTCTTC
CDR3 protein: CASSLNQDSEQFF

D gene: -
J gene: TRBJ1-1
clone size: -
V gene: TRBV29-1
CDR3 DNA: TGCAGCGTTGTCCCAGACATGAACACTGAAGCTTTCTTT
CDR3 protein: CSVVPDMNTEAFF

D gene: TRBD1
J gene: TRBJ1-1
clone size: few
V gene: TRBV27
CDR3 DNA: TGTGCCAGCAGTTGGGACAGAATGAACACTGAAGCTTTCTTT
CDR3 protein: CASSWDRMNTEAFF

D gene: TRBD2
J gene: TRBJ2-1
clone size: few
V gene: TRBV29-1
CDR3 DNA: TGCAGCGTTGAACCAGGACATGGGGGGGAAGAGACCCAGTTCTTC
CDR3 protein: CSVEPGHGGEETQFF

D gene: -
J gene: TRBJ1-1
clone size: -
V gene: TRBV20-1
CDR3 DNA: TGCAGTGCTAGATTTGGGCAATCGTCATTCTTT
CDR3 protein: CSARFGQSSFF

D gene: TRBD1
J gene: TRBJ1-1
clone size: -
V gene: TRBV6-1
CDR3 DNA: TGTGCCAGCAGTGAAGCGGACAGGGAACGATCAAACACTGAAGCTTTCTTT
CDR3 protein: CASSEADRERSNTEAFF

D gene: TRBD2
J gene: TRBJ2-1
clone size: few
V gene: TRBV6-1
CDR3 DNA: TGTGCCAGCGTCCCGACTAGCGGGGGCCGCAATGAGCAGTTCTTC
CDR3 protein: CASVPTSGGRNEQFF

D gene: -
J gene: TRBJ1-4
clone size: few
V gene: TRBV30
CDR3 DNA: TGTGCCTGGAGTTCGGGGGTTAATGAAAAACTGTTTTTT
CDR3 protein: CAWSSGVNEKLFF

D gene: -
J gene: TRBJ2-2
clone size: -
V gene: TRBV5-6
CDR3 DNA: TGTGCCAGCAGCTTGGGCCGTCAGAAGTACACCGGGGAGCTGTTTTTT
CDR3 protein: CASSLGRQKYTGELFF

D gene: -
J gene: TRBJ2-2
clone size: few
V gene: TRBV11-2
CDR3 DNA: TGTGCCAGCAGCTTAAGGGGGAACACCGGGGAGCTGTTTTTT
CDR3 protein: CASSLRGNTGELFF

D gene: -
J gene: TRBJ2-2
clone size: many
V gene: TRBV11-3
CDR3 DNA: TGTGCCAGCAGCCTCCGTCCGGGGGGCGTCGGCACCGGGGAGCTGTTTTTT
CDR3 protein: CASSLRPGGVGTGELFF

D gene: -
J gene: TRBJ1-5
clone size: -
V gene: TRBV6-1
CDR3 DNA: TGTGCCAGCAGGGAGTCCCATAGCAATCAGCCCCAGCATTTT
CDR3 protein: CASRESHSNQPQHF

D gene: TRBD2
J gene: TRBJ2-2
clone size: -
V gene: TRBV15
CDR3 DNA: TGTGCCACCAGCAGGGTGGGGGGGATCGGCACCGGGGAGCTGTTTTTT
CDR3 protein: CATSRVGGIGTGELFF